These T cell receptor beta chains were read from a single sample in a study of CD8 T cells in ankylosing spondylitis. TCRdb processed the 5' RACE reads anew with MiXCR; each CDR3 protein has one entry. This table has approximately 150,000 distinct CDR3 sequences, approximately 44% appearing once. Sequencing used synovial fluid, either unsorted or a sorted T cell fraction (not recorded which). The receptors come from a male donor with ankylosing spondylitis. Both conserved end residues are part of each CDR3. D genes are given only for firm matches. Some rows have no size entry. The others give once, few or many, or a class for an expanded clone.

CDR3 length: 14
D gene: .
clone size: .
V gene: TRBV4-1
J gene: TRBJ1-1
CDR3 protein: CASSHLLRDTEAFF
CDR3 DNA: TGCGCCAGCAGCCACCTACTCAGGGACACTGAAGCTTTCTTT

CDR3 length: 14
D gene: TRBD1
clone size: .
V gene: TRBV2
J gene: TRBJ1-1
CDR3 protein: CASIRPGQGAEAFF
CDR3 DNA: TGTGCCAGCATTCGACCGGGACAGGGCGCTGAAGCTTTCTTT

CDR3 length: 16
D gene: .
clone size: .
V gene: TRBV2
J gene: TRBJ2-1
CDR3 protein: CASSELRLGGYNEQFF
CDR3 DNA: TGTGCCAGCAGTGAATTGCGTCTGGGGGGTTACAATGAGCAGTTCTTC

CDR3 length: 16
D gene: .
clone size: .
V gene: TRBV10-3
J gene: TRBJ2-7
CDR3 protein: CAISESGGLSSYEQYF
CDR3 DNA: TGTGCCATCAGTGAGTCGGGGGGACTGAGCTCCTACGAGCAGTACTTC

CDR3 length: 16
D gene: TRBD1
clone size: .
V gene: TRBV5-1
J gene: TRBJ2-7
CDR3 protein: CASSLYSGTASYEQYF
CDR3 DNA: TGCGCCAGCAGCTTGTATTCTGGGACAGCCTCCTACGAGCAGTACTTC

CDR3 length: 14
D gene: TRBD1
clone size: few
V gene: TRBV6-5
J gene: TRBJ2-5
CDR3 protein: CASSYGTGEETQYF
CDR3 DNA: TGTGCCAGCAGTTACGGGACAGGGGAAGAGACCCAGTACTTC

CDR3 length: 15
D gene: TRBD1
clone size: few
V gene: TRBV7-9
J gene: TRBJ2-2
CDR3 protein: CASSSQGAGTGELFF
CDR3 DNA: TGTGCCAGCAGCTCACAGGGGGCGGGCACCGGGGAGCTGTTTTTT

CDR3 length: 14
D gene: .
clone size: .
V gene: TRBV7-2
J gene: TRBJ2-7
CDR3 protein: CASSLARTIYEQYF
CDR3 DNA: TGTGCCAGCAGCTTAGCCAGGACTATCTACGAGCAGTACTTC

CDR3 length: 14
D gene: .
clone size: few
V gene: TRBV27
J gene: TRBJ2-1
CDR3 protein: CASSLGRRVLEQFF
CDR3 DNA: TGTGCCAGCAGTTTGGGTCGCAGGGTTCTTGAGCAGTTCTTC

CDR3 length: 15
D gene: .
clone size: .
V gene: TRBV7-6
J gene: TRBJ2-4
CDR3 protein: CASSLQAGTKNIQYF
CDR3 DNA: TGTGCCAGCAGCTTACAAGCAGGCACCAAAAACATTCAGTACTTC

CDR3 length: 14
D gene: .
clone size: few
V gene: TRBV21-1
J gene: TRBJ2-3
CDR3 protein: CASSKDAPTDTQYF
CDR3 DNA: TGTGCCAGCAGCAAAGATGCGCCCACAGATACGCAGTATTTT

CDR3 length: 15
D gene: .
clone size: few
V gene: TRBV7-9
J gene: TRBJ2-1
CDR3 protein: CASRPQGSFGNEQFF
CDR3 DNA: TGTGCCAGCAGACCCCAGGGGTCCTTTGGCAATGAGCAGTTCTTC

CDR3 length: 13
D gene: .
clone size: .
V gene: TRBV9
J gene: TRBJ1-2
CDR3 protein: CASGVGTTYGYTF
CDR3 DNA: TGTGCCAGCGGAGTCGGGACAACTTATGGCTACACCTTC

CDR3 length: 15
D gene: .
clone size: .
V gene: TRBV27
J gene: TRBJ2-1
CDR3 protein: CASRRVPRGYNEQFF
CDR3 DNA: TGTGCCAGCAGACGAGTTCCGAGGGGGTACAATGAGCAGTTCTTC

CDR3 length: 16
D gene: .
clone size: .
V gene: TRBV5-6
J gene: TRBJ1-5
CDR3 protein: CASRSDAGGVNQPQHF
CDR3 DNA: TGTGCCAGCCGTTCGGACGCGGGGGGCGTCAATCAGCCCCAGCATTTT

CDR3 length: 17
D gene: TRBD1
clone size: few
V gene: TRBV7-8
J gene: TRBJ1-1
CDR3 protein: CASSLVRGRLKNTEAFF
CDR3 DNA: TGTGCCAGCAGCTTAGTAAGGGGGCGGTTAAAGAACACTGAAGCTTTCTTT

CDR3 length: 13
D gene: TRBD1
clone size: .
V gene: TRBV19
J gene: TRBJ1-1
CDR3 protein: CASRGTGTTEAFF
CDR3 DNA: TGTGCCAGTAGGGGGACAGGGACGACTGAAGCTTTCTTT

CDR3 length: 12
D gene: .
clone size: few
V gene: TRBV19
J gene: TRBJ1-1
CDR3 protein: CASNMGSTEAFF
CDR3 DNA: TGTGCCAGTAACATGGGGAGCACTGAAGCTTTCTTT

CDR3 length: 13
D gene: .
clone size: few
V gene: TRBV24-1
J gene: TRBJ2-1
CDR3 protein: CATSDGPRNEQFF
CDR3 DNA: TGTGCCACCAGTGATGGTCCGAGGAATGAGCAGTTCTTC

CDR3 length: 14
D gene: .
clone size: few
V gene: TRBV4-1
J gene: TRBJ2-5
CDR3 protein: CASSHRDYQETQYF
CDR3 DNA: TGCGCCAGCAGCCATCGGGACTACCAAGAGACCCAGTACTTC

CDR3 length: 15
D gene: TRBD1
clone size: .
V gene: TRBV5-5
J gene: TRBJ1-2
CDR3 protein: CASSLAGGSNYGYTF
CDR3 DNA: TGTGCCAGCAGCTTGGCAGGGGGTTCTAACTATGGCTACACCTTC

CDR3 length: 13
D gene: .
clone size: many
V gene: TRBV6-4
J gene: TRBJ2-2
CDR3 protein: CASSDGNTGELFF
CDR3 DNA: TGTGCCAGCAGTGACGGGAACACCGGGGAGCTGTTTTTT

CDR3 length: 16
D gene: TRBD2
clone size: few
V gene: TRBV7-2
J gene: TRBJ2-3
CDR3 protein: CASSLETSGSTDTQYF
CDR3 DNA: TGTGCCAGCAGCTTAGAGACTAGCGGGAGCACAGATACGCAGTATTTT

CDR3 length: 10
D gene: .
clone size: .
V gene: TRBV12-3/TRBV12-4
J gene: TRBJ1-2
CDR3 protein: CASSKGGYTF
CDR3 DNA: TGTGCCAGCAGCAAGGGTGGCTACACCTTC

CDR3 length: 15
D gene: .
clone size: .
V gene: TRBV4-3
J gene: TRBJ2-3
CDR3 protein: CASSQDRHELYTQYF
CDR3 DNA: TGCGCCAGCAGCCAAGATAGGCACGAACTCTATACGCAGTATTTT

CDR3 length: 14
D gene: .
clone size: .
V gene: TRBV2
J gene: TRBJ2-5
CDR3 protein: CASTDSGKEETQYF
CDR3 DNA: TGTGCCAGCACCGACTCCGGGAAGGAAGAGACCCAGTACTTC

CDR3 length: 14
D gene: .
clone size: .
V gene: TRBV2
J gene: TRBJ2-5
CDR3 protein: CASSEPDSQETQYF
CDR3 DNA: TGTGCCAGCAGTGAACCCGACAGCCAAGAGACCCAGTACTTC

CDR3 length: 15
D gene: TRBD1
clone size: .
V gene: TRBV18
J gene: TRBJ2-5
CDR3 protein: CASSLLRGRGETQYF
CDR3 DNA: TGTGCCAGCTCGCTACTCAGGGGGCGTGGAGAGACCCAGTACTTC

CDR3 length: 16
D gene: .
clone size: .
V gene: TRBV13
J gene: TRBJ1-3
CDR3 protein: CASSYSTEPPGNTIYF
CDR3 DNA: TGTGCCAGCAGCTACTCTACAGAGCCTCCTGGAAACACCATATATTTT

CDR3 length: 16
D gene: .
clone size: .
V gene: TRBV10-2
J gene: TRBJ2-2
CDR3 protein: CASSPRGRTNTGELFF
CDR3 DNA: TGCGCCAGCAGCCCCCGTGGGCGGACGAACACCGGGGAGCTGTTTTTT

CDR3 length: 16
D gene: .
clone size: .
V gene: TRBV20-1
J gene: TRBJ2-1
CDR3 protein: CSARDRGASSYNEQFF
CDR3 DNA: TGCAGTGCTAGAGATCGGGGGGCCAGCTCCTACAATGAGCAGTTCTTC

CDR3 length: 13
D gene: TRBD1
clone size: .
V gene: TRBV10-2
J gene: TRBJ1-1
CDR3 protein: CASSDTGGTEAFF
CDR3 DNA: TGCGCCAGCAGTGACACAGGGGGCACTGAAGCTTTCTTT

CDR3 length: 13
D gene: .
clone size: few
V gene: TRBV27
J gene: TRBJ2-1
CDR3 protein: CASAPGPYNEQFF
CDR3 DNA: TGTGCCAGCGCCCCCGGGCCCTACAATGAGCAGTTCTTC

CDR3 length: 15
D gene: .
clone size: few
V gene: TRBV12-3/TRBV12-4
J gene: TRBJ1-4
CDR3 protein: CASTKRGRVPEKLFF
CDR3 DNA: TGTGCCAGCACCAAAAGGGGCAGGGTACCTGAAAAACTGTTTTTT

CDR3 length: 14
D gene: TRBD1
clone size: .
V gene: TRBV7-9
J gene: TRBJ1-2
CDR3 protein: CASSLFGTGLGYTF
CDR3 DNA: TGTGCCAGCAGCTTATTTGGGACAGGGCTTGGCTACACCTTC

CDR3 length: 18
D gene: TRBD1
clone size: .
V gene: TRBV24-1
J gene: TRBJ2-5
CDR3 protein: CATSDWEPGQGDLETQYF
CDR3 DNA: TGTGCCACCAGTGATTGGGAACCGGGACAGGGGGATTTGGAGACCCAGTACTTC

CDR3 length: 13
D gene: TRBD2
clone size: many
V gene: TRBV28
J gene: TRBJ2-7
CDR3 protein: CASRLAGGYEQYF
CDR3 DNA: TGTGCCAGCAGACTAGCGGGAGGGTACGAGCAGTACTTC

CDR3 length: 15
D gene: .
clone size: once
V gene: TRBV2
J gene: TRBJ1-2
CDR3 protein: CASTWLGGNYYGYTF
CDR3 DNA: TGTGCCAGCACCTGGCTAGGGGGGAATTATTATGGCTACACCTTC

CDR3 length: 14
D gene: .
clone size: .
V gene: TRBV5-6
J gene: TRBJ2-1
CDR3 protein: CASSSGALYNEQFF
CDR3 DNA: TGTGCCAGCAGCTCCGGGGCCCTCTACAATGAGCAGTTCTTC

CDR3 length: 14
D gene: .
clone size: .
V gene: TRBV9
J gene: TRBJ1-2
CDR3 protein: CASSARSKGYGYTF
CDR3 DNA: TGTGCCAGCAGCGCACGTAGTAAGGGGTACGGCTACACCTTC